In this sample, the clone carrying this T cell receptor (beta chain) turned up a few times. Its specificity is not known. The data were taken from a study of post-analysis software for immune sequencing data. Study observations and caveats: For normalized Chao1 diversity, multiple sclerosis patients scored significantly lower than controls did. Four or five TRBV segments were more frequent in patients than controls; TRBV5-6, TRBV5-1 and TRBV20-1 belonged to this group.

Unique molecular identifiers had been added to the TCR beta cDNA libraries. There were roughly 1 to 11 million T cells, and 400,000 to 650,000 cDNA molecules came from them. TCRdb reanalysed the PCR reads using MiXCR and keeps one entry per CDR3 protein. The table has 600,000 to 750,000 distinct CDR3 sequences, about 60% seen once. Germline values: CDR1 SGHKS, CDR2 YYEKEE (reference sequence). Trimming stripped 4 bases from V and 3 bases from J, with 10 bases between. The CDR3 contains 13 residues. The V and J genes are TRBV5-5 and TRBJ2-5; D ambiguous. The sequence was collected from a girl aged 2-10 years with multiple sclerosis. Sequences were obtained from blood. DNA of the CDR3: TGTGCCAGCAGCCATACGATGGAAGAGACCCAGTACTTC. Its protein product is CASSHTMEETQYF. Drawing the rest from reference TRBV5-5 and TRBJ2-5, the complete variable domain is DAGVTQSPTHLIKTRGQQVTLRCSPISGHKSVSWYQQVLGQGPQFIFQYYEKEERGRGNFPDRFSARQFPNYSSELNVNALLLGDSALYLCASSHTMEETQYFGPGTRLLVL.